This T cell receptor beta chain was profiled in a study of shared clonotypes between healthy human individuals. Background on the study: Researchers assigned three CD4 naive, three CD4 memory, two CD8 naive and one CD8 memory plate to each donor.

CDR1 SGHRS and CDR2 YFSETQ come from the germline V gene. The CDR3 contains 16 residues. V dropped 0 bases and J dropped 4; count of bases not matched to a gene: 6. Profiling relied on immunoSEQ multiplex PCR, and the TCRdb table lists in-frame clones only, not all of them. The data contain over 850,000 clones, around three quarters of them singletons. This receptor was taken from a man between 18 and 35 years old in good health. Some clones in this sample may be carry-over from other donors' samples. Sequenced input: memory CD4+ T cells from PBMCs. Specified subset: CD45RA-negative fraction. The chain couples TRBV5-1 to TRBJ1-5; 8 bases align to TRBD1. As DNA, the CDR3 is TGCGCCAGCAGCTTGGGAGGGACAGGTGCGAATCAGCCCCAGCATTTT. This encodes CASSLGGTGANQPQHF.